This record concerns one TCR beta chain sequence. Germline CDR1 is MGHRA and CDR2 is YSYEKL. Trimming removed 0 bases at V and 3 bases at J, with 14 bases between. The CDR3 loop spans 16 amino acids. The data originate from a study of OX40 agonist ivuxolimab in advanced cancers. Across the study: An agonistic human IgG2 monoclonal antibody against OX40 (CD134) was given.

Measured with immunoSEQ multiplex PCR; TCRdb has only the in-frame clones, and not every one. The sample has just over 90,000 clones; 90% to 95% are singletons. The sample in question was CD4+ or CD8+ T cells sorted from blood, obtained in a trial of the OX40 agonist ivuxolimab. The clonotype was recovered from an adult with an advanced solid tumor such as melanoma, head and neck, liver or kidney cancer. The chain has TRBV4-1 and TRBJ1-2; D is unresolved. The CDR3 DNA sequence: TGCGCCAGCAGCCAAGATGAGTCAGCTCTGCACTATGGCTACACCTTC. Residues: CASSQDESALHYGYTF.